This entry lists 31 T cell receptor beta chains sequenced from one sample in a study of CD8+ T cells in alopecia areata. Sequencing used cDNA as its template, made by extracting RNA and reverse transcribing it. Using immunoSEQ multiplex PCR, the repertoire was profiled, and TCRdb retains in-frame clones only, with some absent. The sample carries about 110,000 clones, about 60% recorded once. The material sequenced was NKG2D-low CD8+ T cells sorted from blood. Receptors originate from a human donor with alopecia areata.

The CDR3 sequence is CASSQEEEGGNEQFF. In DNA form, the CDR3 reads TGTGCCAGCAGCCAAGAAGAAGAGGGTGGCAATGAGCAGTTCTTC. The chain recombines TRBV5-5 with TRBJ2-1; a weak D match, TRBD2 (5 bases). The CDR3 sequence is 15 residues long. Germline values: CDR1 SGHKS, CDR2 YYEKEE (reference sequence). Trimming left V 4 bases short and J 6 bases short, with 17 bases between.

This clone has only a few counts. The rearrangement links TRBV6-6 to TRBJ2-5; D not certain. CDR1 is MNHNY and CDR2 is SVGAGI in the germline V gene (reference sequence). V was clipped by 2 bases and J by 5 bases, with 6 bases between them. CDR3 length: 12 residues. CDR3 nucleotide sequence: TGTGCCAGCAGTTACGACACCGAGACCCAGTACTTC. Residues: CASSYDTETQYF.

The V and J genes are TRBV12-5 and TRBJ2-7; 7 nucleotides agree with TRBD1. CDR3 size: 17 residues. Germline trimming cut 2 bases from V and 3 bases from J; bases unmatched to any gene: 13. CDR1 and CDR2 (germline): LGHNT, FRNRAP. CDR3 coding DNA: TGTGCTAGTGGTTTGCCCCCCAGGGACAGCCCGGACTACGAGCAGTACTTC. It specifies CASGLPPRDSPDYEQYF. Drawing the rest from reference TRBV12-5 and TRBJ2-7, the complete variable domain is DARVTQTPRHKVTEMGQEVTMRCQPILGHNTVFWYRQTMMQGLELLAYFRNRAPLDDSGMPKDRFSAEMPDATLATLKIQPSEPRDSAVYFCASGLPPRDSPDYEQYFGPGTRLTVT.

CDR3 nucleotide sequence: TGTGCCAGCAGCTCAGCAAGTGAGCCCCAGCATTTT. It encodes CASSSASEPQHF. The chain uses TRBV13 and TRBJ1-5; D is uncertain. The CDR3 loop spans 12 amino acids. V was pared by 4 bases and J by 8 bases, with 9 bases between. Germline V gene sequence: CDR1 PRHDT, CDR2 FYEKMQ (reference sequence).

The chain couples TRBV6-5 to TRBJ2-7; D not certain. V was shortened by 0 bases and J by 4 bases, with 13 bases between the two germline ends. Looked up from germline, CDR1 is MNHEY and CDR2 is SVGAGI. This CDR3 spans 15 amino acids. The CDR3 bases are TGTGCCAGCAGTTACTCTGCAGAGGCTGTTTACGAGCAGTACTTC. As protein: CASSYSAEAVYEQYF.

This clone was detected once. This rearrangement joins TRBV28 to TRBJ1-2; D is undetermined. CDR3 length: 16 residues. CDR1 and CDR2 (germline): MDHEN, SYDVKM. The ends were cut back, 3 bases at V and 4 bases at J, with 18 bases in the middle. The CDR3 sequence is CASSFPARTSSYGYTF. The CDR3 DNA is TGTGCCAGCAGTTTTCCGGCCAGGACCTCGTCCTATGGCTACACCTTC.

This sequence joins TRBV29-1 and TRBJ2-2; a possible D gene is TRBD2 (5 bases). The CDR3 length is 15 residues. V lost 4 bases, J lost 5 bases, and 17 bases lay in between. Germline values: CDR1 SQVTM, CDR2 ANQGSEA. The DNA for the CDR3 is TGCAGCGTTGTTTTTGGGTCAGAGGGAACCGGGGAGCTGTTTTTT. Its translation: CSVVFGSEGTGELFF.

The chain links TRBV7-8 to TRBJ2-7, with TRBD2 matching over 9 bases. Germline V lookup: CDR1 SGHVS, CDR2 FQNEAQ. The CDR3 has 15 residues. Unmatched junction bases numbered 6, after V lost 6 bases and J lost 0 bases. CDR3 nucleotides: TGTGCCAGCAGGTTGACTAGCGGAAGCTCCTACGAGCAGTACTTC. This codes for CASRLTSGSSYEQYF.

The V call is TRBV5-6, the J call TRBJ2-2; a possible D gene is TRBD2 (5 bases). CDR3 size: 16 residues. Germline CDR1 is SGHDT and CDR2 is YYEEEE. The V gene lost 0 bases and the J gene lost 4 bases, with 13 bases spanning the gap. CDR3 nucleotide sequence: TGTGCCAGCAGCTTGGGCGGACTGCTAGGCACCGGGGAGCTGTTTTTT. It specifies CASSLGGLLGTGELFF.

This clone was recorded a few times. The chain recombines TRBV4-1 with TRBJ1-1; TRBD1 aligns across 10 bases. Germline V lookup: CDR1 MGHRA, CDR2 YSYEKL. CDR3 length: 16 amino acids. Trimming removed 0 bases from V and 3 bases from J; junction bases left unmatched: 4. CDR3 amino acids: CASSQDPGQGDTEAFF. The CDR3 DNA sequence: TGCGCCAGCAGCCAAGACCCCGGACAGGGGGACACTGAAGCTTTCTTT.

The CDR3 protein is CASSAQMNTEAFF. Written as DNA, the CDR3 is TGTGCCAGCAGTGCCCAGATGAACACTGAAGCTTTCTTT. The chain recombines TRBV6-5 with TRBJ1-1, with no clear D. This CDR3 spans 13 amino acids. V shed 5 bases and J shed 0 bases, with 7 bases lying between them. CDR1 MNHEY and CDR2 SVGAGI come from the germline V gene.

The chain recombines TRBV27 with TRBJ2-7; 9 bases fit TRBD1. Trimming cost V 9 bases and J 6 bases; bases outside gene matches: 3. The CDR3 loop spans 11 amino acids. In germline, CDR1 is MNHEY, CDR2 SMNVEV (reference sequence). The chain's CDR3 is CASNRGLEQYF. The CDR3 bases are TGTGCCAGTAACAGGGGGCTCGAGCAGTACTTC.

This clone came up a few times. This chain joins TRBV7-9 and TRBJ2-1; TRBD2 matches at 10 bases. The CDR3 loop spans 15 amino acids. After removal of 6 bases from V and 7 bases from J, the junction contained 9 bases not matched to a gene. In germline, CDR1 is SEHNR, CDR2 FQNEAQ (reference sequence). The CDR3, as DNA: TGTGCCAGCAGACGAGCTAGCGGGAGTTCGAATGAGCAGTTCTTC. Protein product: CASRRASGSSNEQFF.

The CDR3 region is CASWDFKNIQYF. The CDR3, as DNA: TGTGCCAGTTGGGACTTCAAAAACATTCAGTACTTC. The chain is built from TRBV27 and TRBJ2-4; D may be TRBD2 (6 bases). CDR3 length: 12 amino acids. Deletions cut 9 bases from V and 3 bases from J, with 9 bases between. Germline CDR1 is MNHEY and CDR2 is SMNVEV (reference sequence).

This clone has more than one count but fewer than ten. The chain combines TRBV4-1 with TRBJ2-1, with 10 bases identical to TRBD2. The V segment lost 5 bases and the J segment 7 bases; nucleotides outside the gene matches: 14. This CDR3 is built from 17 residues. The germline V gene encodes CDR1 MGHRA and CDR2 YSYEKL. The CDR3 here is CASSNPSGRNWINEQFF. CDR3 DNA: TGCGCCAGCAGCAATCCTAGCGGGAGAAATTGGATAAATGAGCAGTTCTTC.

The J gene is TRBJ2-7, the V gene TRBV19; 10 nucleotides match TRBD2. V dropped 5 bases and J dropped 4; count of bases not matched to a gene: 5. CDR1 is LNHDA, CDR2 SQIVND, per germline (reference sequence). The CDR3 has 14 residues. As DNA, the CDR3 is TGTGCCAGTAGTCCGAAACTAGCGGGGTACGAGCAGTACTTC. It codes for CASSPKLAGYEQYF.

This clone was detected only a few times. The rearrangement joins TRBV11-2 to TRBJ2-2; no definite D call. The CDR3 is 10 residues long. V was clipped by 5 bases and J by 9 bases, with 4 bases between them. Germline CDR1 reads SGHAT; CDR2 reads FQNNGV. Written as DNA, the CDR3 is TGTGCCAGCAGCCGCTGGGAGCTGTTTTTT. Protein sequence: CASSRWELFF.

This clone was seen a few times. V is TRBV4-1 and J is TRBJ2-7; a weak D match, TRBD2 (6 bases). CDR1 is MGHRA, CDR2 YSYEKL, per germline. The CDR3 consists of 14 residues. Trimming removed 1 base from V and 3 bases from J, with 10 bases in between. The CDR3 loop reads CASSQGTDYYEQYF. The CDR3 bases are TGCGCCAGCAGCCAAGGTACGGACTACTACGAGCAGTACTTC.

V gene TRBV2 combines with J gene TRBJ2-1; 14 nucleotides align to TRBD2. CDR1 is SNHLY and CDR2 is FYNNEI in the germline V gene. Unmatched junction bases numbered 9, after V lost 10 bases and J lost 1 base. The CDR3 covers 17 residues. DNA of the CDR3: TGTGCCATCGTGGGACTAGCGGGAGAATTTTCCTACAATGAGCAGTTCTTC. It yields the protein CAIVGLAGEFSYNEQFF. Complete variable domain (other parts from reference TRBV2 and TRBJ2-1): EPEVTQTPSHQVTQMGQEVILRCVPISNHLYFYWYRQILGQKVEFLVSFYNNEISEKSEIFDDQFSVERPDGSNFTLKIRSTKLEDSAMYFCAIVGLAGEFSYNEQFFGPGTRLTVL.

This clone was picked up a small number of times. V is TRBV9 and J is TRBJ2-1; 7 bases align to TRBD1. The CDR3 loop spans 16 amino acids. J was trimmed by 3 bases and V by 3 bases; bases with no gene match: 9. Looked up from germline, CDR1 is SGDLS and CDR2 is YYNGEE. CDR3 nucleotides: TGTGCCAGCAGCGGGAAACCGGGACAGTTCTACAATGAGCAGTTCTTC. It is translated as CASSGKPGQFYNEQFF.

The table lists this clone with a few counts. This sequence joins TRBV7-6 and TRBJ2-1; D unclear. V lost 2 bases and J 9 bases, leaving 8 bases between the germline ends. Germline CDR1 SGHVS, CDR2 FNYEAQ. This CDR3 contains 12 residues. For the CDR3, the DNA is TGTGCCAGCAGCTTATCATTCGGTGAGCAGTTCTTC. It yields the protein CASSLSFGEQFF.

The CDR3 coding sequence is TGTGCCAGTTGGCAGGGACAGCAGAACTATGGCTACACCTTC. This gives the protein CASWQGQQNYGYTF. This chain connects TRBV6-6 to TRBJ1-2; 7 nucleotides line up with TRBD1. In germline, CDR1 is MNHNY, CDR2 SVGAGI (reference sequence). Germline trimming cut 9 bases from V and 2 bases from J; bases unmatched to any gene: 9. The CDR3 covers 14 residues.

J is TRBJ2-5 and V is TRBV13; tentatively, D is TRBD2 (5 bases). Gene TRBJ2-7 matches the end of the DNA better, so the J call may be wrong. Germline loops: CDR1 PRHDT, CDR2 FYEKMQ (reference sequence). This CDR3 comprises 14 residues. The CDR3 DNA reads TGTGCCAGCAGCTCCGGGAACCAACACTACGAGCAGTACTTC. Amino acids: CASSSGNQHYEQYF.

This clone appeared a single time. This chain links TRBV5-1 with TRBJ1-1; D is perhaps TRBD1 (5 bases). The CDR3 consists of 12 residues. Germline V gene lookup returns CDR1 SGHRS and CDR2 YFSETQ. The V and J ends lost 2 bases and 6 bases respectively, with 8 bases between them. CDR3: CASSFLGAEAFF. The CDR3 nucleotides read TGCGCCAGCAGCTTTTTAGGGGCTGAAGCTTTCTTT.

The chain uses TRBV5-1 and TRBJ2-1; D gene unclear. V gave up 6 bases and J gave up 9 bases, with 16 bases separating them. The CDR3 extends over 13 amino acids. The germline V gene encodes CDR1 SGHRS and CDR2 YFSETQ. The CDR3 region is CASTPSGEVEQFF. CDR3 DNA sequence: TGCGCCAGCACTCCCTCTGGAGAGGTTGAGCAGTTCTTC. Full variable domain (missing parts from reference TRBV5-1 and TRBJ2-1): KAGVTQTPRYLIKTRGQQVTLSCSPISGHRSVSWYQQTPGQGLQFLFEYFSETQRNKGNFPGRFSGRQFSNSRSEMNVSTLELGDSALYLCASTPSGEVEQFFGPGTRLTVL.

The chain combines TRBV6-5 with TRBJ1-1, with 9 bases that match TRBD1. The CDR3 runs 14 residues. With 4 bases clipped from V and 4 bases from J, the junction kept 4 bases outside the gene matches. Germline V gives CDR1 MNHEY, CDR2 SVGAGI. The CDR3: CASSSQGAGTEAFF. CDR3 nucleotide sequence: TGTGCCAGCAGTTCACAGGGGGCCGGCACTGAAGCTTTCTTT.

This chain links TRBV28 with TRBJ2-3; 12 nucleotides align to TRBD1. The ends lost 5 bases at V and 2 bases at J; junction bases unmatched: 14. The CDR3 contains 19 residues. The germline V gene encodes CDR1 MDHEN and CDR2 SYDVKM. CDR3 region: CASSLAIGTGGKVTDTQYF. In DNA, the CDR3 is TGTGCCAGCAGTCTGGCCATCGGGACAGGGGGCAAGGTCACAGATACGCAGTATTTT. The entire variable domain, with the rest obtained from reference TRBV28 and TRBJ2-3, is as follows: DVKVTQSSRYLVKRTGEKVFLECVQDMDHENMFWYRQDPGLGLRLIYFSYDVKMKEKGDIPEGYSVSREKKERFSLILESASTNQTSMYLCASSLAIGTGGKVTDTQYFGPGTRLTVL.

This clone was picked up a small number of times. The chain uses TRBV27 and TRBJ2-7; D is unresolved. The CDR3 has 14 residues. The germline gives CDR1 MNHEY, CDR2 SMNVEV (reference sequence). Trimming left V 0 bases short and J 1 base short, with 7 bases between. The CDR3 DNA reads TGTGCCAGCAGTTTATCAACCCGTTCCTACGAGCAGTACTTC. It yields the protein CASSLSTRSYEQYF.

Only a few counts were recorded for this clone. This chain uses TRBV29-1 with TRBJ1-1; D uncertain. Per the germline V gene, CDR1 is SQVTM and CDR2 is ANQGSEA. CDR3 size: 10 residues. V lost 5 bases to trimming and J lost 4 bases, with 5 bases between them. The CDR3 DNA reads TGCAGCGTTTGGATCACTGAAGCTTTCTTT. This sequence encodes CSVWITEAFF.

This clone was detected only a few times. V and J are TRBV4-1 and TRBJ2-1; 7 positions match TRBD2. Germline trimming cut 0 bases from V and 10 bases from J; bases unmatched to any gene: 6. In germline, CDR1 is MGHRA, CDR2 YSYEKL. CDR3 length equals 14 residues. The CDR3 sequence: CASSQDLTGGEQFF. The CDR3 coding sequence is TGCGCCAGCAGCCAAGACCTGACGGGAGGCGAGCAGTTCTTC.

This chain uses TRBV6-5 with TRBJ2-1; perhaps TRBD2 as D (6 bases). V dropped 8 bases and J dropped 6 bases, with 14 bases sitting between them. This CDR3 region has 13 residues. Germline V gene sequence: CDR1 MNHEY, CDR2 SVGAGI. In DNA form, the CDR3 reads TGTGCCAGCCGTACGGGAGTCTTCAATGAGCAGTTCTTC. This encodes CASRTGVFNEQFF.